Detailed here is one T cell receptor beta chain. The antigen remains undetermined. This specimen belongs to a study of OX40 agonist ivuxolimab in advanced cancers. Background on the study: Earlier anti-PD-1, anti-PD-L1 or anti-CTLA-4 therapy was permitted; around 40% had received some.

This CDR3 region has 14 residues. Germline V CDR1 and CDR2: SNHLY, FYNNEI. The V segment lost 5 bases and the J segment 9 bases; nucleotides outside the gene matches: 6. General study results and limits: At doses 0.1 to 3.0 mg/kg, CD4+ and CD8+ clones expanded. Low normalized T-cell clonal expansion was also seen in some nonresponders. With doses of 0.1-3.0 mg/kg, partial responders showed among the lowest clonal expansion.

TCRdb's copy holds only in-frame clones and misses some; the assay was immunoSEQ multiplex PCR. This sample carries approximately 74,000 clones, around 83% of them seen once, and the ten largest clones take under 2.5%. The chain carries TRBV2 and TRBJ2-1; 11 bases match TRBD2. Sequences were derived from CD4+ or CD8+ T cells sorted from blood, sampled in a trial of the OX40 agonist ivuxolimab. The TCR originated in an adult with an advanced solid tumor such as melanoma, head and neck, liver or kidney cancer. The CDR3 region has the DNA TGTGCCAGCAGTTTTAGCGGGGGGGCCCCTGAGCAGTTCTTC. Translating gives CASSFSGGAPEQFF.